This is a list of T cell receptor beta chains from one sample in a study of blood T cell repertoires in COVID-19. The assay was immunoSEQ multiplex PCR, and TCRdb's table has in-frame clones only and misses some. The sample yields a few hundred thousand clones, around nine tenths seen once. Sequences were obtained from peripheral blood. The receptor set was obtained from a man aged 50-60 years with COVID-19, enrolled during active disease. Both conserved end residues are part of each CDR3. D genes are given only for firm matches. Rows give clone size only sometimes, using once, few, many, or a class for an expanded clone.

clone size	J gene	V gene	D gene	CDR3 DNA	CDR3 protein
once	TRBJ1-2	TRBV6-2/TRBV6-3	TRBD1	TGTGCCAGCAGTTACTCGTCTGGGACAGGGGGACAGTATGGCTACACCTTC	CASSYSSGTGGQYGYTF
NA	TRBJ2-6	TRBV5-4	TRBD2	TGTGCCAGCAGCCCACAAACGGGACTAGCGGGGGTTGCTGGGGCCAACGTCCTGACTTTC	CASSPQTGLAGVAGANVLTF
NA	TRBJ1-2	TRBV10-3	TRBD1	TGTGCCATCAGTGACCCAAAACAGGGGGCGAAGGCTGGCTACACCTTC	CAISDPKQGAKAGYTF
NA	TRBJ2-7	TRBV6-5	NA	TGTGCCAGCAGGAGACAGGAAAGCTCCTACGAGCAGTACTTC	CASRRQESSYEQYF
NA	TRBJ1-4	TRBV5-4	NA	TGTGCCAGCAGCTTGGGGCCAAATGAAAAACTGTTTTTT	CASSLGPNEKLFF
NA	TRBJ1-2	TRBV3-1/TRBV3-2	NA	TGTGCCAGCGGATCCGGGACACTTTATGGCTACACCTTC	CASGSGTLYGYTF
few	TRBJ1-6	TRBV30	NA	TGTGCCTGGAATTCTGGGGGCAGGACACGACTCTTCGCCCTCCACTTT	CAWNSGGRTRLFALHF
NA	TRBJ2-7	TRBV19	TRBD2	TGTGCCAGTAGTATTGACAAAACTAGCGGGTACGAGCAGTACTTC	CASSIDKTSGYEQYF
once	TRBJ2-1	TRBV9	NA	TGTGCCAGCAGCGTAGGGGCAGGGACATACAATGAGCAGTTCTTC	CASSVGAGTYNEQFF
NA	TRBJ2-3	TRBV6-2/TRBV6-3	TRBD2	TGTGCCAGCAGTTGGGCTAGCGGGGGGAGCACAGATACGCAGTATTTT	CASSWASGGSTDTQYF
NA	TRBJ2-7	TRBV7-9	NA	TGTGCCAGCAGCTTAACAGGCGGGGCCTACGAGCAGTACTTC	CASSLTGGAYEQYF
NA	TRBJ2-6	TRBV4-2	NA	TGTGCCAGCAGCCAAGAAGAGAGCTCTGGGGCCAACGTCCTGACTTTC	CASSQEESSGANVLTF
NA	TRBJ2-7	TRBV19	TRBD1	TGTGCCAGCAAGCCCGGGACAGCATCCTCCTACGAGCAGTACTTC	CASKPGTASSYEQYF
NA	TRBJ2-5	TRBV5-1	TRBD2	TGCGCCAGCAGCCCCGCCGGGACTAGCGGGCAGCCCCAAGAGACCCAGTACTTC	CASSPAGTSGQPQETQYF
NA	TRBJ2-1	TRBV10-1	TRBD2	TGCGCCAGCAGTGGGGGGGGAACTTACAATGAGCAGTTCTTC	CASSGGGTYNEQFF
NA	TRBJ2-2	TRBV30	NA	TGTGCCTGGAGTGTACTTTCGCGGGACACCGGGGAGCTGTTTTTT	CAWSVLSRDTGELFF
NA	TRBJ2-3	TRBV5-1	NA	TGCGCCAGCAGCTTGGGGGTAGCGAGTAGCACAGATACGCAGTATTTT	CASSLGVASSTDTQYF
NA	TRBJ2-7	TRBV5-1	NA	TGCGCCAGCAGCTTGGACGGCAGGGGCTACGAGCAGTACTTC	CASSLDGRGYEQYF
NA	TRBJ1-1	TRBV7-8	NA	TGTGCCAGCAGCAATAGACAGATCGCGAACACTGAAGCTTTCTTT	CASSNRQIANTEAFF
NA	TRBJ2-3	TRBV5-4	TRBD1	TGTGCCAGCAGCTCTAGGACAGGGGTCACAGATACGCAGTATTTT	CASSSRTGVTDTQYF
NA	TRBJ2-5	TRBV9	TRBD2	TGTGCCAGCAGCGCCAGGACTAGTGAGACCCAGTACTTC	CASSARTSETQYF
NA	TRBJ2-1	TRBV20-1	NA	TGCAGTGCTAGAGATCATCCCGAGCAGTTCTTC	CSARDHPEQFF
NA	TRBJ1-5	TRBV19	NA	TGTGCCAGTAGTATCTCTTTTGACAGCCCCCAGCATTTT	CASSISFDSPQHF
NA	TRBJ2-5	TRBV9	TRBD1	TGTGCCAGCAGCGTAGGAGGACAGGGAAGAGTGGAGACCCAGTACTTC	CASSVGGQGRVETQYF
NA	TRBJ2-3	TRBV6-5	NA	TGTGCCAGCAGCCTCAGGGGGGCTACCACAGATACGCAGTATTTT	CASSLRGATTDTQYF
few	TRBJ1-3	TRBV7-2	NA	TGTGCCAGCAGCTTAGATCAGGCTGGAAACACCATATATTTT	CASSLDQAGNTIYF
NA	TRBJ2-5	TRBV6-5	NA	TGTGCCAGCACTTCCGGGACTCACCAAGAGACCCAGTACTTC	CASTSGTHQETQYF
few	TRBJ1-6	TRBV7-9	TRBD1	TGTGCCAGCAGCTACCCCCGGGTAGGGGGCTTTAATTCACCCCTCCACTTT	CASSYPRVGGFNSPLHF
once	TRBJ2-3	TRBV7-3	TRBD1	TGTGCCAGCAGCCCACAGGGGTGGGATACGCAGTATTTT	CASSPQGWDTQYF
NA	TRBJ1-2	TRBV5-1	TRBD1	TGCGCCAGCAGCTTGGGCACCGGGACAGGGTCTCGCTACACCTTC	CASSLGTGTGSRYTF
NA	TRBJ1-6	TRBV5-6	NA	TGTGCCAGCAGCTTGGAAGGGGGGGCAGATTCACCCCTCCACTTT	CASSLEGGADSPLHF
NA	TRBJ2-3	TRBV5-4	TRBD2	TGTGCCAGCACGAAGACTAGCGGGGGGACAGATACGCAGTATTTT	CASTKTSGGTDTQYF
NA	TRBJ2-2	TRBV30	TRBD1	TGTGCCTGGAGTGGACAGGGAAGCGGGGAGCTGTTTTTT	CAWSGQGSGELFF
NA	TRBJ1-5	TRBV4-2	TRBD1	TGTGCCAGCAGCCAAACACAGGGGGCCTACAATCAGCCCCAGCATTTT	CASSQTQGAYNQPQHF
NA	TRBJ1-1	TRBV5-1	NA	TGCGCCAGCAGCTTGGGACAGAAGTACACTGAAGCTTTCTTT	CASSLGQKYTEAFF
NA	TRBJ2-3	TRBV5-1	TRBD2	TGCGCCAGCAGCTTTGGACTAGCGGCCACAGATACGCAGTATTTT	CASSFGLAATDTQYF
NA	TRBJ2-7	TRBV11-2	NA	TGTGCCAGCAGCTTAGTTCAGGGGGGCTCTTACGAGCAGTACTTC	CASSLVQGGSYEQYF
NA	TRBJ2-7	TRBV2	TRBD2	TGTGCCAGCAGTGAATCGGGAGGGCCTGGCGAGCAGTACTTC	CASSESGGPGEQYF
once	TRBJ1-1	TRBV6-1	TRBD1	TGTGCCAGCAGCCAACAGGGGGACACTGAAGCTTTCTTT	CASSQQGDTEAFF
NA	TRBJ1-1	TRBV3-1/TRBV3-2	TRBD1	TGTGCCAGCAGCCAAGGACAGGGCGGCACTGAAGCTTTCTTT	CASSQGQGGTEAFF
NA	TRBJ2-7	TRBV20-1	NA	TGCAGTGCTAGTGGGGAGGCCTACGAGCAGTACTTC	CSASGEAYEQYF
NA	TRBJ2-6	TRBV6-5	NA	TGTGCCAGCAGTTACTCGAGTGCTTCTGGGGCCAACGTCCTGACTTTC	CASSYSSASGANVLTF
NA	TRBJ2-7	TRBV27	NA	TGTGCCAGCAGTTTTAGTCAGGGATCCTCCGGGCAGTACTTC	CASSFSQGSSGQYF
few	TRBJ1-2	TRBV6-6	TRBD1	TGTGCCAGCAGTTACTCGCTTTTACAGGGGGAAGGTGGCTACACCTTC	CASSYSLLQGEGGYTF
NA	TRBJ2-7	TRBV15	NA	TGTGCCACCAGCAGAGAATCCCTGACAGTAACCTACGAGCAGTACTTC	CATSRESLTVTYEQYF
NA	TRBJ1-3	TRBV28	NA	TGTGCCAGCAGCCAAGGGAGCGGAAACACCATATATTTT	CASSQGSGNTIYF